This T cell receptor (beta chain) is from a study of B cell selection in AIRE deficiency. Assay: immunoSEQ multiplex PCR; the TCRdb copy retains only in-frame clones and omits some. In the table there are roughly 25,000 clones, about 95% of which are singletons. Germline loops: CDR1 LGHNA, CDR2 YSLEER. CDR3 length equals 15 residues. V was clipped by 0 bases and J by 8 bases, with 14 bases between them. Sorting defined conventional CD4 T cells as CD4+CD127+. The receptor comes from a human donor in good health. Sequencing used CD4+CD127+ conventional T cells sorted from PBMCs. The J gene is TRBJ1-5, the V gene TRBV4-3; no clear D. DNA of the CDR3: TGCGCCAGCAGCCAAGACGCGCGGGGAGTGGAGCCCCAGCATTTT. Encoded protein: CASSQDARGVEPQHF.